Following are 17 T cell receptor beta chains from one sample sequenced in a study of response to subunit inactivated influenza vaccine. MiXCR, run by TCRdb on the RT-PCR reads, gives a single entry per CDR3 protein. The data show 650,000 to 850,000 distinct CDR3 sequences, approximately 15% seen once. The sequences come from PBMCs from blood, collected around 15 days before vaccination. The receptors shown here come from a middle-aged man who received an inactivated influenza vaccine.

The V call is TRBV11-2, the J call TRBJ2-1; D is ambiguous. Trimming took 3 bases from V and 5 from J, leaving 14 bases between them. Germline V gives CDR1 SGHAT, CDR2 FQNNGV. The CDR3 is 15 residues long. The CDR3 spells CASSFSLGRNNEQFF. CDR3 sequence (DNA): TGTGCCAGCAGCTTTTCCCTGGGCAGGAACAATGAGCAGTTCTTC.

This clonotype was seen only a few times. V is TRBV4-1 and J is TRBJ2-7; D might be TRBD2 (7 bases). The V and J ends lost 1 base and 6 bases respectively, with 19 bases between them. The length of the CDR3 is 16 residues. Germline loops: CDR1 MGHRA, CDR2 YSYEKL. DNA for the CDR3: TGCGCCAGCAGCCAAGGGGGGGAGGGCCTACAGGGCGAGCAGTACTTC. Protein sequence: CASSQGGEGLQGEQYF.

The chain uses TRBV11-1 and TRBJ2-3; D is possibly TRBD2 (5 bases). V lost 2 bases to trimming and J lost 3 bases, with 12 bases between them. The germline CDR1 and CDR2 sequences are SGHAT and FQDESV (reference sequence). This CDR3 spans 15 amino acids. The CDR3 DNA reads as TGTGCCAGCAGCTTAAAAACGGGAACTACAGATACGCAGTATTTT. It translates to CASSLKTGTTDTQYF.

J is TRBJ2-7 and V is TRBV20-1; D ambiguous. The CDR3 spans 13 residues. The germline V gene has CDR1 DFQATT and CDR2 SNEGSKA (reference sequence). Trimming stripped 1 base from V and 0 bases from J, with 7 bases between. The CDR3, as DNA: TGCAGTGCTAGAGTGATAGCCTCCTACGAGCAGTACTTC. This translates into CSARVIASYEQYF.

The V and J genes are TRBV28 and TRBJ2-7; 8 positions match TRBD2. V was pared by 5 bases and J by 3 bases, with 12 bases of the junction left unmatched. The germline V gene has CDR1 MDHEN and CDR2 SYDVKM. This CDR3 is built from 16 residues. The CDR3 spells CASSPQLAGLHYEQYF. As DNA, the CDR3 is TGTGCCAGCAGTCCGCAGCTAGCGGGTCTCCACTACGAGCAGTACTTC.

This clonotype was found many times. The V and J genes are TRBV5-1 and TRBJ2-3, with a tentative D call TRBD2 (6 bases). Trimming took off 4 bases at V and 0 bases at J, with 12 bases between the two ends. Germline CDR1 is SGHRS and CDR2 is YFSETQ. The CDR3 contains 15 residues. CDR3 coding DNA: TGCGCCAGCAGCCCCGGCGGGGCTAGCACAGATACGCAGTATTTT. It translates to CASSPGGASTDTQYF.

A few counts support this clonotype. The chain is built from TRBV7-6 and TRBJ2-2; 10 nucleotides line up with TRBD1. Germline CDR1 is SGHVS and CDR2 is FNYEAQ. The CDR3 has 16 amino acids. Trimming removed 1 base from V and 6 bases from J; junction bases left unmatched: 5. CDR3 nucleotides: TGTGCCAGCAGCTTAGGGCCGACAGGGGGCCCCGGGGAGCTGTTTTTT. Translated: CASSLGPTGGPGELFF.

There are many counts of this clonotype. J is TRBJ1-2 and V is TRBV7-9, with TRBD1 matching 7 bases. Germline V CDR1 and CDR2: SEHNR, FQNEAQ (reference sequence). This CDR3 has 14 amino acids. The trim removed 5 bases at V and 4 bases at J, leaving 7 bases unmatched. Here the CDR3 DNA reads TGTGCCAGCAGCCTCACAGGGGAGGGCTATGGCTACACCTTC. Translated, it gives CASSLTGEGYGYTF. Filled out from reference TRBV7-9 and TRBJ1-2, the complete variable domain reads DTGVSQNPRHKITKRGQNVTFRCDPISEHNRLYWYRQTLGQGPEFLTYFQNEAQLEKSRLLSDRFSAERPKGSFSTLEIQRTEQGDSAMYLCASSLTGEGYGYTFGSGTRLTVV.

DNA of the CDR3: TGCAGTGCTAGAGTAAGGGACAGTGGTTGGCAAGATACGCAGTATTTT. It translates to CSARVRDSGWQDTQYF. The chain is built from TRBV20-1 and TRBJ2-3, with 7 nucleotides matching TRBD1. Germline V gene sequence: CDR1 DFQATT, CDR2 SNEGSKA (reference sequence). V lost 1 base, J lost 5 bases, and 12 bases stayed unmatched. The CDR3 is made up of 16 amino acids.

V is TRBV4-3 and J is TRBJ2-1, with a tentative D call TRBD2 (5 bases). The CDR3 length is 16 residues. CDR1 is LGHNA, CDR2 YSLEER, per germline. V lost 2 bases, J lost 6 bases, and 17 bases lay in between. CDR3 in DNA: TGCGCCAGCAGCCAATTTGCGGGCGCCGGAGGCAATGAGCAGTTCTTC. Protein: CASSQFAGAGGNEQFF.

About this clonotype: The junction departs from germline at one end; a sequencing error may be responsible. V and J are TRBV6-1 and TRBJ1-4, with 8 bases fitting TRBD1. Germline assignment: CDR1 MNHNS and CDR2 SASEGT. CDR3 length: 17 residues. The CDR3 region is CASSHPVGDRKKREAVF. DNA for the CDR3: TGTGCCAGCAGTCATCCGGTGGGGGACAGGAAAAAGAGGGAAGCTGTTTTT.

This clonotype appeared many times. The chain employs TRBV4-2 and TRBJ2-1; the match to TRBD2 covers 16 bases. This CDR3 contains 18 residues. V lost 2 bases, J lost 4 bases, and 5 bases stayed unmatched. The germline V gene has CDR1 LGHNA and CDR2 YNFKEQ. CDR3 nucleotides: TGTGCCAGCAGCCAATCGGGACTAGCGGGAGGGCCTTACAATGAGCAGTTCTTC. Translating it yields CASSQSGLAGGPYNEQFF.

Only a few counts were recorded for this clonotype. The J gene is TRBJ2-1, the V gene TRBV28; a weak D match, TRBD2 (5 bases). The CDR3 covers 14 residues. V was shortened by 5 bases and J by 10 bases, with 18 bases between the two germline ends. The germline V gene encodes CDR1 MDHEN and CDR2 SYDVKM. This CDR3 reads CASSPLRVKREQFF. The CDR3 DNA reads TGTGCCAGCAGTCCCCTGAGGGTCAAGAGGGAGCAGTTCTTC.

This clonotype was counted only a few times. V usage is TRBV20-1 and J usage is TRBJ2-7; 10 bases are shared with TRBD1. V shed 5 bases, J shed 6 bases, and the junction held 7 bases outside the gene matches. Germline loops: CDR1 DFQATT, CDR2 SNEGSKA (reference sequence). The CDR3 is made up of 13 amino acids. The CDR3: CSAPGTGVSEQYF. CDR3 nucleotide sequence: TGCAGTGCTCCCGGGACAGGGGTCTCCGAGCAGTACTTC.

This clonotype was seen a handful of times. CDR3 sequence (DNA): TGCGCCAGATGCCGGGACTTAACTGGAGAAGGCTACACCTTC. Translated: CARCRDLTGEGYTF. V and J are TRBV10-1 and TRBJ1-2, with D maybe TRBD1 (5 bases). V lost 9 bases and J 8 bases, leaving 22 bases between the germline ends. CDR3 length equals 14 residues. Germline lookup yields CDR1 WNHNN and CDR2 SYGVQD (reference sequence).

The chain recombines TRBV15 with TRBJ1-2; 10 bases fit TRBD1. The V gene's germline CDR1 is LNHNV and CDR2 YYDKDF (reference sequence). J gave up 3 bases and V 1 base, and 5 bases lay outside the gene matches. This CDR3 comprises 16 residues. As DNA, the CDR3 is TGTGCCACCAGCAGAGCCGGGACAGGGGCGTACTATGGCTACACCTTC. It yields the protein CATSRAGTGAYYGYTF.

This clonotype appeared many times. CDR3 nucleotides: TGCAGCTCCTTTACGAGGGAGGCCTACAATGAGCAGTTCTTC. Translating gives CSSFTREAYNEQFF. The J gene is TRBJ2-1, the V gene TRBV29-1, with D possibly being TRBD2 (6 bases). V shed 8 bases and J shed 2 bases, with 16 bases lying between them. Germline V CDR1 and CDR2: SQVTM, ANQGSEA. The CDR3 has 14 amino acids.